Given below is one T cell receptor beta chain in context. Its matching antigen is unknown. The sample originates from a study of T-cell reconstitution after alpha-beta-depleted transplantation in children. TCRbeta library construction was performed incorporating unique molecular identifiers. From the PCR reads, TCRdb called clonotypes with MiXCR, one entry per CDR3 protein. The sample includes roughly 400,000 distinct CDR3 sequences, 43% seen only once; the top ten take under 35%. Study-level points and caveats: Expanded graft clones, several hundred of them, were reportedly the source of alpha-beta T cells about two months after transplant. One year after transplant, T-cell counts and diversity came mostly from newly produced T cells. TCRbeta diversity was high at day 60 in some patients (a result of surviving recipient T cells and thymic progenitors).

There are 15 residues in the CDR3. J lost 1 base, V lost 5 bases, and 8 bases had no gene match. Germline V CDR1 and CDR2: SGHTA, FQGNSA. The chain links TRBV7-2 to TRBJ2-7; 7 bases are a match to TRBD1. The clonotype was recovered from a girl aged 2 to 9 with aplastic anemia, due to receive a stem cell transplant. The sequenced sample was PBMCs, obtained before TCRalphabeta/CD19-depleted stem cell transplant. The chain's CDR3 is CASSVRDRMSYEQYF. CDR3 DNA: TGTGCCAGCAGCGTCCGGGACAGAATGTCCTACGAGCAGTACTTC.